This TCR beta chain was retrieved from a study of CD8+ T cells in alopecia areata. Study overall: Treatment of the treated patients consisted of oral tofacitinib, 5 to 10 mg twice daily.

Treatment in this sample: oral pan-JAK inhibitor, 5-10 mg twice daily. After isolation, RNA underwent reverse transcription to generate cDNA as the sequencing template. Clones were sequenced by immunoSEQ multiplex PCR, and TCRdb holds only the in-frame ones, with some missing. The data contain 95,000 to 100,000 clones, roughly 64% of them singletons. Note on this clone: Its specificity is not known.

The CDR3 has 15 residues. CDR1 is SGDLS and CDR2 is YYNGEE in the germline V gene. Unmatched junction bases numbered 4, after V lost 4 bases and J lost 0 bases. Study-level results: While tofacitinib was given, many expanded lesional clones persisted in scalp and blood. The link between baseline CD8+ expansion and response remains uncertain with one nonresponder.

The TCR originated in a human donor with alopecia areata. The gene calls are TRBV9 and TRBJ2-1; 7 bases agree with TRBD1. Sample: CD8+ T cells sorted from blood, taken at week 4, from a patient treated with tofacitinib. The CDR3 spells CASSKGQSSYNEQFF. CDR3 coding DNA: TGTGCCAGCAGCAAGGGACAGTCCTCCTACAATGAGCAGTTCTTC.